Each of the 15 T cell receptor beta chains below was sequenced from the same sample in a study of blood T cells in healthy people across ages. With a J-beta primer mix and a sample-barcoded 5' primer, a second PCR ran about 7 to 12 cycles. MiXCR was run by TCRdb on the 5' RACE reads, yielding one entry per CDR3 protein. The table lists approximately 960,000 distinct CDR3 sequences, 25% to 35% of them singletons. This sample was shared with a second study, whose subject was T cells of mothers and their children.

The sample taken for sequencing was blood. The receptors here all came from a woman aged 40 to 55 in good health.

As to this clonotype: This could be a read error, since a much larger clone is one nucleotide away. J is TRBJ2-7 and V is TRBV6-1, with a weak D call TRBD2 (6 bases). The CDR3 consists of 13 residues. The V gene lost 5 bases and the J gene lost 3 bases, with 11 bases spanning the gap. Germline CDR1 is MNHNS and CDR2 is SASEGT. The CDR3: CASSRRVGYEQYF. In DNA form, the CDR3 reads TGTGCCAGCAGTAGGAGGGTGGGCTACGAGCAGTACTTC.

This clonotype showed up just once. The junction differs from germline at one of its ends, possibly a read error. The chain is built from TRBV12-3 or TRBV12-4 and TRBJ1-1; no clear D gene. The CDR3 covers 15 residues. CDR3 DNA: TGCGCCAGTCGAGGGAGTGGACGGATGAACACTGAAGCTTTCTTT. This encodes CASRGSGRMNTEAFF.

This clonotype appeared many times. The genes are TRBV3-1 and TRBJ2-7, with TRBD1 matching 8 bases. Looked up from germline, CDR1 is LGHDT and CDR2 is YNNKEL (reference sequence). This CDR3 has 14 residues. Germline trimming cut 2 bases from V and 5 bases from J; bases unmatched to any gene: 5. The CDR3 loop is CASSQPGQGNEQYF. The CDR3 coding sequence is TGTGCCAGCAGCCAACCAGGACAGGGAAACGAGCAGTACTTC.

The J gene is TRBJ2-7, the V gene TRBV2, with TRBD2 matching over 13 bases. Trimming took 0 bases from V and 0 from J; bases not matched to a gene: 5. The CDR3 is 18 residues long. Germline V CDR1 and CDR2: SNHLY, FYNNEI. The CDR3 loop is CASSEAGTSGVFSYEQYF. CDR3 coding DNA: TGTGCCAGCAGTGAAGCGGGGACTAGCGGGGTGTTCTCCTACGAGCAGTACTTC. The whole variable domain, filled in from reference TRBV2 and TRBJ2-7, reads EPEVTQTPSHQVTQMGQEVILRCVPISNHLYFYWYRQILGQKVEFLVSFYNNEISEKSEIFDDQFSVERPDGSNFTLKIRSTKLEDSAMYFCASSEAGTSGVFSYEQYFGPGTRLTVT.

In this sample, this clonotype turned up a few times. This chain connects TRBV5-1 to TRBJ2-3; D might be TRBD2 (5 bases). CDR3 length equals 16 residues. V was trimmed by 9 bases and J by 3 bases, leaving 23 bases between them. In germline, CDR1 is SGHRS, CDR2 YFSETQ. CDR3 sequence (DNA): TGCGCCACCACAGAGTCGTCTCACCGCGGGACAGATACGCAGTATTTT. It codes for CATTESSHRGTDTQYF.

This clonotype was seen many times. The chain employs TRBV7-9 and TRBJ2-1; TRBD2 aligns across 10 bases. V shed 1 base, J shed 9 bases, and the junction held 9 bases outside the gene matches. Germline assignment: CDR1 SEHNR and CDR2 FQNEAQ (reference sequence). CDR3 length: 16 amino acids. CDR3 nucleotide sequence: TGTGCCAGCAGCTTAGTGCAGCGGGGGGGCCTTGGTGAGCAGTTCTTC. Translation gives CASSLVQRGGLGEQFF.

This clonotype was detected a few times. The genes are TRBV4-1 and TRBJ1-2, with D perhaps TRBD1 (5 bases). Germline-derived CDR1 and CDR2 are MGHRA and YSYEKL. V gave up 4 bases and J gave up 4 bases, with 16 bases separating them. The CDR3 sequence is 15 residues long. The DNA of the CDR3 is TGCGCCAGCAGCCGAGCCCCCGGGGACCCCTATGGCTACACCTTC. Translation gives CASSRAPGDPYGYTF.

This clonotype was counted a few times. The chain links TRBV2 to TRBJ2-2; 12 bases match TRBD2. V dropped 7 bases and J dropped 4; count of bases not matched to a gene: 10. Germline CDR1 SNHLY, CDR2 FYNNEI. The CDR3 length is 17 residues. In nucleotides, the CDR3 is TGTGCCAGCAAACTAGCGGGGGGATACTTACTCACCGGGGAGCTGTTTTTT. This sequence encodes CASKLAGGYLLTGELFF. Looking up the rest from reference TRBV2 and TRBJ2-2 gives the full variable domain: EPEVTQTPSHQVTQMGQEVILRCVPISNHLYFYWYRQILGQKVEFLVSFYNNEISEKSEIFDDQFSVERPDGSNFTLKIRSTKLEDSAMYFCASKLAGGYLLTGELFFGEGSRLTVL.

This clonotype occurred a few times. This chain joins TRBV7-8 and TRBJ1-6, with D uncertain. The CDR3 is 15 amino acids. The V end lost 5 bases, the J end lost 12 bases, and 20 bases lay between the germline ends. Germline lookup yields CDR1 SGHVS and CDR2 FQNEAQ. CDR3 nucleotide sequence: TGTGCCAGCAGCGGGAGGGTGGAGGATTGGGAACCCCTCCACTTT. It specifies CASSGRVEDWEPLHF.

This clonotype appeared a few times. The chain employs TRBV14 and TRBJ2-2; no definite D call. This CDR3 comprises 14 residues. Trimming took off 1 base at V and 4 bases at J, with 7 bases between the two ends. Germline values: CDR1 SGHDN, CDR2 FVKESK. CDR3 sequence reads: CASSQVQATGELFF. Here the CDR3 DNA reads TGTGCCAGCAGCCAAGTCCAGGCCACCGGGGAGCTGTTTTTT.

This clonotype was seen more than once but under ten times. The rearrangement uses TRBV2 and TRBJ2-1, with 8 bases fitting TRBD2. This CDR3 has 14 residues. Germline trimming cut 8 bases from V and 10 bases from J; bases unmatched to any gene: 13. Germline V gene data show CDR1 as SNHLY and CDR2 as FYNNEI. The CDR3 loop reads CASDPAGASSEQFF. CDR3 coding DNA: TGTGCCAGCGATCCAGCGGGGGCCTCTTCAGAGCAGTTCTTC.

In this sample, this clonotype turned up a few times. V usage is TRBV7-2 and J usage is TRBJ1-1; D unresolved. The CDR3 covers 13 residues. The V gene lost 6 bases and the J gene lost 7 bases, with 15 bases spanning the gap. CDR1 and CDR2 (germline): SGHTA, FQGNSA. In DNA, the CDR3 is TGTGCCAGCAGTAAGGATCGGGGTCGTGAAGCTTTCTTT. Translation: CASSKDRGREAFF.

The rearrangement joins TRBV7-2 to TRBJ2-7; D unclear. Looked up from germline, CDR1 is SGHTA and CDR2 is FQGNSA. The CDR3 runs 10 residues. V was cut by 5 bases and J by 10 bases, with 9 bases left in between. CDR3 loop: CASSPGAQYF. The CDR3 DNA reads as TGTGCCAGCAGCCCAGGAGCCCAGTACTTC.

This clonotype was observed a single time. This clone may be a read error of a much larger clone one base away. V and J are TRBV28 and TRBJ2-5, with 7 positions matching TRBD1. The J call is doubtful: the DNA matches TRBJ2-1 better. Germline V gene sequence: CDR1 MDHEN, CDR2 SYDVKM. The CDR3 loop spans 12 amino acids. CDR3 loop: CASGTAQETQFF. CDR3 in DNA: TGTGCCAGCGGGACAGCCCAAGAGACCCAGTTCTTC.

This clonotype turned up a few times. The chain employs TRBV20-1 and TRBJ1-2, with D possibly matching TRBD1 (6 bases). Germline lookup yields CDR1 DFQATT and CDR2 SNEGSKA (reference sequence). V was shortened by 2 bases and J by 4 bases, with 17 bases between the two germline ends. CDR3 length equals 15 residues. CDR3 sequence (DNA): TGCAGTGCTAGATCGGACAGAAGCTTTTTCTATGGCTACACCTTC. Translating gives CSARSDRSFFYGYTF.